Listed here is a single T cell receptor beta chain. This sample is part of a study of blood T cell repertoires in COVID-19. Study at large: The United States, Italy and Spain were the sources of the acute and convalescent COVID-19 samples. T cells, B-cell-depleted T cells, or PBMCs provided the cDNA or gDNA that served as material.

In the authors' workflow: Nucleated cell number was recorded as an estimate derived from reference gene primer amplification. The table came from immunoSEQ multiplex PCR; TCRdb's copy has only in-frame clones and leaves some out. V, J and clone size reflect that table, while D and trimming were determined from the DNA. Of around 100,000 clones in the sample, roughly 87% were seen once. V shed 1 base, J shed 0 bases, and the junction held 4 bases outside the gene matches. The CDR3 has 17 amino acids. The germline V gene has CDR1 SGHVS and CDR2 FQNEAQ. This TCR derives from a man in his fifties in a cohort sampled during active COVID-19. The sequenced sample consisted of peripheral blood. The chain employs TRBV7-8 and TRBJ2-1; 9 bases map to TRBD2. CDR3 protein: CASSLVASGVSYNEQFF. As DNA, the CDR3 is TGTGCCAGCAGCTTAGTCGCTAGCGGGGTCTCCTACAATGAGCAGTTCTTC.